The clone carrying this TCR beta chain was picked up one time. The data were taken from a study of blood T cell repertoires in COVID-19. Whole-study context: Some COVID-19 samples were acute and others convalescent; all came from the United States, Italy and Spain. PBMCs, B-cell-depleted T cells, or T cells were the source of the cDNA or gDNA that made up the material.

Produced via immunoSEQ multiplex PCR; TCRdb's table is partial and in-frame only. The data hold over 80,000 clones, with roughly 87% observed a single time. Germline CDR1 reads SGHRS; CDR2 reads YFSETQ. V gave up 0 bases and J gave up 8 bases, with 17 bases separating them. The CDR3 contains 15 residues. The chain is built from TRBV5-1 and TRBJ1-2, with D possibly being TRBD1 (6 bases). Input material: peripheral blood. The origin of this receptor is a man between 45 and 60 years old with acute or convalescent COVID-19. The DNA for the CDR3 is TGCGCCAGCAGCTTGGAGGCCACAGGGTCCGGGGGCTACACCTTC. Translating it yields CASSLEATGSGGYTF.